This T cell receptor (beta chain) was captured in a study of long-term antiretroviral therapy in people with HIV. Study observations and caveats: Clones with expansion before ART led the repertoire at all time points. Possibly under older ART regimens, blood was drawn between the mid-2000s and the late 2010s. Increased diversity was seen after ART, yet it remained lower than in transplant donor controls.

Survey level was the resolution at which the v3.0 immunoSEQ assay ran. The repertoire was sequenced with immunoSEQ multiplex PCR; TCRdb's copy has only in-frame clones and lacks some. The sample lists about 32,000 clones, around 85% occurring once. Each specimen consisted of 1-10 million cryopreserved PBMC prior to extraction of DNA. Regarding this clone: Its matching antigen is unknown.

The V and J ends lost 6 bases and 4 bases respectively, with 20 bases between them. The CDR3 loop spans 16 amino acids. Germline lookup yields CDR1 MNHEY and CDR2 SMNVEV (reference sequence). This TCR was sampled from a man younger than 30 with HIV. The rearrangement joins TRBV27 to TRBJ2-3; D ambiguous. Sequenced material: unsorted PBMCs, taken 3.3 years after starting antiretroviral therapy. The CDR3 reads CASSYAAPAIADTQYF. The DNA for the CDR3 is TGTGCCAGCAGCTACGCTGCTCCGGCGATCGCAGATACGCAGTATTTT.